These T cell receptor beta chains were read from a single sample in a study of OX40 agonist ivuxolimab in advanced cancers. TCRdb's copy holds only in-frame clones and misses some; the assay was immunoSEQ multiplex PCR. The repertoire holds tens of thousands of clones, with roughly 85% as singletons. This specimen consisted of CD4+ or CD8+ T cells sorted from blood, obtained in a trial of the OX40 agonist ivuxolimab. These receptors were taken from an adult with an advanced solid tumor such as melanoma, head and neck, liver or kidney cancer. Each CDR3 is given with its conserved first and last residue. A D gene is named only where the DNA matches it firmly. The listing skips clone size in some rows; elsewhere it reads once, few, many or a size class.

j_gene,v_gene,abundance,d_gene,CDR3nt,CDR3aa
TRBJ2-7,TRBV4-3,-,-,TGCGCCAGCAGCCAAGTTGCAGGACTCCGTCCTCGGGAGCAGTACTTC,CASSQVAGLRPREQYF
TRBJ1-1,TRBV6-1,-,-,TGTGCCAGCAGTTCAGCCAGGGAAGCTTTCTTT,CASSSAREAFF
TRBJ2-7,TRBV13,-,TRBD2,TGTGCCAGCAGCCCGCCGACAGGGTACTTGGCTAGCGGGAGAAATTACGAGCAGTACTTC,CASSPPTGYLASGRNYEQYF
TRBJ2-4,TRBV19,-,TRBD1,TGTGCCAGTAAGCAGACAGGGTTGGACATTCAGTACTTC,CASKQTGLDIQYF
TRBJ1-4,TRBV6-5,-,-,TGTGCCAGCAGCCCATCGAAGGGGTCTAATGAAAAACTGTTTTTT,CASSPSKGSNEKLFF
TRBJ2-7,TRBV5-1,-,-,TGCGCCAGCAGCTCTACGGGACTTCCCAGTGCCGAGCAGTACTTC,CASSSTGLPSAEQYF
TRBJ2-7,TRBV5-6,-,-,TGTGCCAGCAGCTTGTCTGGGTTTGGAGGGCACGAGCAGTACTTC,CASSLSGFGGHEQYF
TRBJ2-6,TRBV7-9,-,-,TGTGCCAGCAGCGCTGGGGCCAACGTCCTGACTTTC,CASSAGANVLTF
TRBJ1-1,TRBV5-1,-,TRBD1,TGCGCCAGCACCGCCGGGACAGGGGCATCTGAAGCTTTCTTT,CASTAGTGASEAFF
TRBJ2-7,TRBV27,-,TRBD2,TGTGCCAGCAGTTTATCCTGGGCGGCGGGAGCCTACGAGCAGTACTTC,CASSLSWAAGAYEQYF
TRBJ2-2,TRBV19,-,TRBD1,TGTGCCAGTAGCCGACAGGGGCTGAACACCGGGGAGCTGTTTTTT,CASSRQGLNTGELFF
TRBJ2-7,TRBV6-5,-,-,TGTGCCAGCAGGGGATTAGGCCTGAGCTACGAGCAGTACTTC,CASRGLGLSYEQYF
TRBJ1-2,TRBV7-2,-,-,TGTGCCAGCAGCCTCTTTGAAGGCTACACCTTC,CASSLFEGYTF
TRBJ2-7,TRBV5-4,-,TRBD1,TGTGCCAGCAGCTTGTCGGGGGACAGGGTACGGGAGCAGTACTTC,CASSLSGDRVREQYF
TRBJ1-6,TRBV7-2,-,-,TGTGCCAGCAGCGAAATTAGGGGTTCACCCCTCCACTTT,CASSEIRGSPLHF
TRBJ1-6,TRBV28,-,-,TGTGCCAGCAGTCGAACTCCTACAGGGTCCCCCCTCCACTTT,CASSRTPTGSPLHF
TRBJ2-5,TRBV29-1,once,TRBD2,TGCAGCGTGGGGGTAGCGGGGGGTCACCAAGAGACCCAGTACTTC,CSVGVAGGHQETQYF
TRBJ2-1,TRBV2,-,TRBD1,TGTGCCAGCAGTGCGGCAGGGCAGGGGGCAGACAATGAGCAGTTCTTC,CASSAAGQGADNEQFF
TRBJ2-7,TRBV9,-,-,TGTGCCAGCAGCGTAGCTAACAACCTCGCGGGAGAGCAGTACTTC,CASSVANNLAGEQYF
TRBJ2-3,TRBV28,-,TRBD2,TGTGCCAGCAGTTTATCGGACATAGCGGGAGGCCCCACAGATACGCAGTATTTT,CASSLSDIAGGPTDTQYF
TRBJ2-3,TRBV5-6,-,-,TGTGCCAGCAGCTTGTTTACCCAGGGGAGGACAGATACGCAGTATTTT,CASSLFTQGRTDTQYF
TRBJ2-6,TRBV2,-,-,TGTGCCAGCAGCTCCCCCCCTGGGGCCAACGTCCTGACTTTC,CASSSPPGANVLTF
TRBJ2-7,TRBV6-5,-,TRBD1,TGTGCCAGCAGACGCCCGGGACAGGGGGACGAGCAGTACTTC,CASRRPGQGDEQYF
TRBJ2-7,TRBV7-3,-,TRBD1,TGTGCCAGCAGCCCAGGGACAGGGACTTACGAGCAGTACTTC,CASSPGTGTYEQYF
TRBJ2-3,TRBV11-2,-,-,TGTGCCAGCAGCTTAGTTGAGGATACGCAGTATTTT,CASSLVEDTQYF
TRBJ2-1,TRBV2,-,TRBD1,TGTGCCAGCAGTTCATACAGGGGGACCTACAATGAGCAGTTCTTC,CASSSYRGTYNEQFF
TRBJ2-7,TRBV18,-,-,TGTGCCAGCTCACCTCCGGCCTCATCCTACGAGCAGTACTTC,CASSPPASSYEQYF
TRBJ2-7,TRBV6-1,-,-,TGTGCCAGCAGGATAATTTTAGGGGGCTCCTACGAGCAGTACTTC,CASRIILGGSYEQYF
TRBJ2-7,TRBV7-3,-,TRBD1,TGTGCCAGCAGCTTGAACAGGGGCGGCGAGCAGTACTTC,CASSLNRGGEQYF